Below, one T cell receptor (beta chain) is given with its context. This specimen comes from a study of blood T cell repertoires in COVID-19. Generated by immunoSEQ multiplex PCR, the TCRdb table keeps only in-frame clones and is missing some. The profile shows 77,000 or so clones, 65% to 90% of them singletons. The origin of this receptor is a woman aged 55-75 years with acute or convalescent COVID-19. The specimen sequenced was peripheral blood.

The CDR3 loop reads CSASWSGGDTQYF. CDR3 DNA: TGCAGTGCTAGTTGGTCGGGGGGCGATACGCAGTATTTT. The chain uses TRBV20-1 and TRBJ2-3, with D possibly TRBD2 on 7 matching bases. Germline CDR1 DFQATT, CDR2 SNEGSKA (reference sequence). This CDR3 contains 13 residues. The V end was cut by 3 bases, the J end by 6 bases, with 13 bases between.